Below are 17 T cell receptor beta chains sequenced from a single sample in a study of PD-1 and CTLA-4 blockade in melanoma. Data came from immunoSEQ multiplex PCR; TCRdb stores just in-frame clones and leaves some out. The table lists 25,000 to 35,000 clones, around 93% of them singletons. Material: CD8+ T cells from peripheral blood, obtained from a patient given anti-PD-1 treatment. The receptors originated from a human donor with melanoma.

The chain is built from TRBV6-4 and TRBJ2-3; the D is unclear. Trimming took 0 bases from V and 0 from J, leaving 7 bases between them. There are 15 residues in the CDR3. Per the germline V gene, CDR1 is MRHNA and CDR2 is SNTAGT. The CDR3 region is CASSDSGSSTDTQYF. In DNA, the CDR3 is TGTGCCAGCAGTGACTCGGGATCTAGCACAGATACGCAGTATTTT.

V gene TRBV7-2 combines with J gene TRBJ1-2; 10 nucleotides match TRBD1. Trimming cost V 3 bases and J 4 bases; bases outside gene matches: 11. This CDR3 is built from 17 residues. Germline V lookup: CDR1 SGHTA, CDR2 FQGNSA. CDR3 loop: CASSFLAGQGPTYGYTF. The DNA of the CDR3 is TGTGCCAGCAGCTTTCTTGCGGGACAGGGGCCGACCTATGGCTACACCTTC.

The sample holds a few counts of this clone. The chain couples TRBV2 to TRBJ1-2, with no clear D. Trimming stripped 11 bases from V and 8 bases from J, with 15 bases between. The CDR3 sequence is 11 residues long. CDR1 is SNHLY and CDR2 is FYNNEI in the germline V gene. CDR3 residues: CALGSVGGYTF. DNA for the CDR3: TGTGCCCTCGGGTCCGTCGGGGGCTACACCTTC.

This chain connects TRBV7-9 to TRBJ1-2; D is unresolved. Germline CDR1 reads SEHNR; CDR2 reads FQNEAQ (reference sequence). Trimming took 3 bases from V and 5 from J, leaving 10 bases between them. The CDR3 totals 13 residues. CDR3 amino acids: CASSLIQPYGYTF. Written as DNA, the CDR3 is TGTGCCAGCAGCTTGATACAGCCATATGGCTACACCTTC.

The chain couples TRBV19 to TRBJ2-2; TRBD2 aligns across 15 bases. Germline CDR1 reads LNHDA; CDR2 reads SQIVND (reference sequence). J lost 5 bases, V lost 8 bases, and 3 bases had no gene match. The CDR3 loop spans 15 amino acids. This CDR3 reads CASEGLAGGTGELFF. CDR3 bases: TGTGCCAGTGAGGGACTAGCGGGAGGTACCGGGGAGCTGTTTTTT.

The V and J genes are TRBV7-6 and TRBJ2-7; D is unresolved. The V end lost 3 bases, the J end lost 0 bases, and 9 bases lay between the germline ends. The CDR3 has 14 residues. Germline loops: CDR1 SGHVS, CDR2 FNYEAQ. The CDR3 coding sequence is TGTGCCAGCAGCTTCGAGGAAAGCTCCTACGAGCAGTACTTC. This translates into CASSFEESSYEQYF.

A few counts support this clone. The chain has TRBV30 and TRBJ1-2; a weak D match, TRBD1 (6 bases). Trimming left V 3 bases short and J 1 base short, with 12 bases between. This CDR3 region has 14 residues. Germline CDR1 is GTSNPN and CDR2 is SVGIG (reference sequence). CDR3 residues: CAWSPGVLNYGYTF. The DNA for the CDR3 is TGTGCCTGGAGCCCAGGGGTCCTTAACTATGGCTACACCTTC.

This clone was observed a few times. The gene calls are TRBV5-1 and TRBJ2-1; possibly TRBD2 for D (6 bases). Trimming pared 1 base from V and 5 bases from J, leaving 10 bases between. The V gene's germline CDR1 is SGHRS and CDR2 YFSETQ. The CDR3 is made up of 14 amino acids. The chain's CDR3 is CASSLRLENNEQFF. CDR3 nucleotide sequence: TGCGCCAGCAGCTTGCGACTAGAGAACAATGAGCAGTTCTTC.

The genes are TRBV19 and TRBJ1-5; unclear D gene. The CDR3 is 14 residues long. V was pared by 9 bases and J by 1 base, with 13 bases between. CDR1 and CDR2 from the germline V gene are LNHDA and SQIVND (reference sequence). The CDR3 sequence: CASGSGGSNQPQHF. The CDR3 nucleotides are TGTGCCAGCGGAAGCGGCGGAAGCAATCAGCCCCAGCATTTT.

On this clone itself: Given a much more abundant clone one base away, this may be a read error. The chain couples TRBV7-9 to TRBJ1-5, with D uncertain. The CDR3 covers 13 residues. Germline V gene lookup returns CDR1 SEHNR and CDR2 FQNEAQ (reference sequence). The V end lost 3 bases, the J end lost 5 bases, and 8 bases lay between the germline ends. The DNA for the CDR3 is TGTGCCAGCAGCTTTGGCAGCGATCAGCCCCAGCATTTT. Amino acids: CASSFGSDQPQHF. The full variable domain, completed using reference TRBV7-9 and TRBJ1-5, is DTGVSQNPRHKITKRGQNVTFRCDPISEHNRLYWYRQTLGQGPEFLTYFQNEAQLEKSRLLSDRFSAERPKGSFSTLEIQRTEQGDSAMYLCASSFGSDQPQHFGDGTRLSIL.

This chain links TRBV19 with TRBJ2-1; 7 nucleotides align to TRBD1. Per the germline V gene, CDR1 is LNHDA and CDR2 is SQIVND (reference sequence). Germline trimming cut 2 bases from V and 2 bases from J; bases unmatched to any gene: 6. CDR3 size: 16 residues. The CDR3 loop reads CASSINWGQTYNEQFF. CDR3 sequence (DNA): TGTGCCAGTAGTATAAATTGGGGACAGACCTACAATGAGCAGTTCTTC.

J is TRBJ1-5 and V is TRBV2; tentatively, D is TRBD1 (5 bases). The CDR3 has 16 residues. Germline V gene sequence: CDR1 SNHLY, CDR2 FYNNEI. V lost 4 bases and J 3 bases, leaving 16 bases between the germline ends. CDR3 loop: CASSGWPQENNQPQHF. Here the CDR3 DNA reads TGTGCCAGCAGTGGCTGGCCACAGGAAAACAATCAGCCCCAGCATTTT.

V is TRBV28 and J is TRBJ1-2; D ambiguous. The CDR3 is 12 residues long. V lost 10 bases and J lost 7, with 16 bases in between. CDR1 and CDR2 from the germline V gene are MDHEN and SYDVKM. DNA of the CDR3: TGTGCCACTAAGCCTATGGGATTTGGCTACACCTTC. It specifies CATKPMGFGYTF.

Here the CDR3 DNA reads TGTGCCAGCAGCACCAGGACGGAGGGTGGAGAAAAACTGTTTTTT. This sequence encodes CASSTRTEGGEKLFF. This sequence joins TRBV7-8 and TRBJ1-4; D unresolved. With 5 bases removed from V and 8 bases from J, the gap between germline ends came to 18 bases. The CDR3 spans 15 residues. Germline V CDR1 and CDR2: SGHVS, FQNEAQ. Full variable domain (missing parts from reference TRBV7-8 and TRBJ1-4): GAGVSQSPRYKVAKRGQDVALRCDPISGHVSLFWYQQALGQGPEFLTYFQNEAQLDKSGLPSDRFFAERPEGSVSTLKIQRTQQEDSAVYLCASSTRTEGGEKLFFGSGTQLSVL.

The chain joins TRBV27 to TRBJ2-6; maybe TRBD2 (6 bases). Trimming left V 6 bases short and J 0 bases short, with 18 bases between. Looked up from germline, CDR1 is MNHEY and CDR2 is SMNVEV (reference sequence). The CDR3 spans 18 residues. CDR3 region: CASSQGREALSGANVLTF. The CDR3 DNA reads TGTGCCAGCAGCCAGGGCAGGGAGGCGCTCTCTGGGGCCAACGTCCTGACTTTC.

This clone showed up just once. The rearrangement links TRBV27 to TRBJ2-7; the D is unclear. The CDR3 length is 12 residues. CDR1 MNHEY and CDR2 SMNVEV come from the germline V gene (reference sequence). The V and J ends lost 8 bases and 2 bases respectively, with 10 bases between them. CDR3: CASCPGPYEQYF. In DNA form, the CDR3 reads TGTGCCAGCTGTCCCGGGCCCTACGAGCAGTACTTC.

The chain has TRBV21-1 and TRBJ2-1; TRBD1, as called in the table, went unchecked against the DNA. TRBV21-1 is flagged as a pseudogene. This CDR3 is built from 13 residues. CDR3 nucleotide sequence: TGTGCCACCCCAGGGGGCGGATACAATGAGCAGTTCTTC. This codes for CATPGGGYNEQFF.